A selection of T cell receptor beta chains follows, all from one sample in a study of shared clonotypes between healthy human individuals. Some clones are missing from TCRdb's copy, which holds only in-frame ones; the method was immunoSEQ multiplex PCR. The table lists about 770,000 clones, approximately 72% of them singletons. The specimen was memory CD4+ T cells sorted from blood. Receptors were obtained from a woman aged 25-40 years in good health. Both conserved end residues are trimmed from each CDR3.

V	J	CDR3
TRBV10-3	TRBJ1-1	AIRDGTANTEAF
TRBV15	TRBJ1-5	ATSRSGVGNQPQH
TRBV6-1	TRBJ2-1	ASSRGASYNEQF
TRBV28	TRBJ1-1	ASSSPQGPNTEAF
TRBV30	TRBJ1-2	AWSVNRAAGYT
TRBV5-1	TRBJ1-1	ASSLESGLNTEAF
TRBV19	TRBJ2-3	ASSRKQGRVDTQY
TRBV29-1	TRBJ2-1	SVPGGSRTDNEQF
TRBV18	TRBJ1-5	ASSPTGGGSNQPQH
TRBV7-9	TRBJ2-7	ASSLNRGLNYEQY
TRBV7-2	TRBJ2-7	ASRNSGGAATQY
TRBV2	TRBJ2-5	ASSEKQGGFETQY
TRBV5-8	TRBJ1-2	ASSPAWVNYGYT
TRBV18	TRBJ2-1	ASSQTTSGRGEGHFNEQF
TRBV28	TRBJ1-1	ASSSGPAGTEAF
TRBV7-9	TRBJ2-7	ASSLGADRTYEQY
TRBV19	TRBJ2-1	ASSIDTGTGGYNEQF
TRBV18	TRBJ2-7	ASSLTLGEQY
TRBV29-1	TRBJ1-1	SVAQGGRTEAF
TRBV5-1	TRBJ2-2	ASSPDRTTGELF
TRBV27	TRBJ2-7	ASRDSTPPYEQY
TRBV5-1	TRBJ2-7	ASSGYGQTYEQY
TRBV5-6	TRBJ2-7	ASSKVAHSYEQY
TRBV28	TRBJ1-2	ASSGPNRGGYT
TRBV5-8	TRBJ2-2	ASSRQAGGNTGELF
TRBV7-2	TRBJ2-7	ASSLDAGSGHEQY
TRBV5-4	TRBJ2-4	ASSSPRLALAKNIQY
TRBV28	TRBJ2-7	ASSLGGSDEQY
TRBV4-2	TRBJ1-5	ASSHGGHQPQH
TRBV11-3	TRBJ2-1	ASSLIDNEQF
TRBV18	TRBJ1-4	ASSVGTGAAEKLF
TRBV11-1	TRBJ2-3	ASSIGGITDTQY
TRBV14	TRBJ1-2	ASSLKAGQGVVYGYT
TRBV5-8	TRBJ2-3	ASSPGKVIGPDTQY
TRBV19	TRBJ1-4	ASSSAGDGEKLF
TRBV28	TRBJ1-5	ASSGTGSSNQPQH
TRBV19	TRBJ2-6	ASSGSETYSTGANVLT
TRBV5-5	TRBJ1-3	ASRKPGRRNTIY
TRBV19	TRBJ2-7	ASSSPGRTGEQY
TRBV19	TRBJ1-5	ASRYTGGRNQPQH
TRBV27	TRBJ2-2	ASRIGSITGELF
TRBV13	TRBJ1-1	ASSSRPNTEAF
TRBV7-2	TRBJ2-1	ASSPSATSSYNEQF
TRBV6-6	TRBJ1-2	ASRPPSLGYT
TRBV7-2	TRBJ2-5	ASSPGGGPRY
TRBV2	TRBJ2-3	ASNRERTDTQY
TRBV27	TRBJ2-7	ASSPRTASYEQY
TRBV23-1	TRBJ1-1	ASSQSGACKEAF
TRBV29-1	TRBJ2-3	SGVGEGTPYHSTDTQY
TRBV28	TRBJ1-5	ASLRTGPNQPQH
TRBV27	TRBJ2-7	ASSLVAGKQY